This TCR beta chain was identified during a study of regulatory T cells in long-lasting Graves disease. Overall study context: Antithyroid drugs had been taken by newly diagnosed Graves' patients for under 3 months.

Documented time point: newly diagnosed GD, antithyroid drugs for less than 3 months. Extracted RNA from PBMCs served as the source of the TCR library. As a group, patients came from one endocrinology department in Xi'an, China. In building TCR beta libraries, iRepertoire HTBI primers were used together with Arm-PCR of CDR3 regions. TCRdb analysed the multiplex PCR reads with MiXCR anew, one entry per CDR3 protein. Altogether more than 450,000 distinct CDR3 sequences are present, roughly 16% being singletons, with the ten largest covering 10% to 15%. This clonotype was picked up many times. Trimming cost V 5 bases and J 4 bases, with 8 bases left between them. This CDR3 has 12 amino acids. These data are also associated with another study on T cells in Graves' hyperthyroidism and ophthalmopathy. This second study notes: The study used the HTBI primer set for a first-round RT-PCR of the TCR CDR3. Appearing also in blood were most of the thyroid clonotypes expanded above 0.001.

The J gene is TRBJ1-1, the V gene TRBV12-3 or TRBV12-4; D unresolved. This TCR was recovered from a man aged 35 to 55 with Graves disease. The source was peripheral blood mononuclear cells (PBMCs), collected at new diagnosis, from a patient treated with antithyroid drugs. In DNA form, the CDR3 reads TGTGCCAGCAGTCCACGGCCCACTGAAGCTTTCTTT. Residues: CASSPRPTEAFF.